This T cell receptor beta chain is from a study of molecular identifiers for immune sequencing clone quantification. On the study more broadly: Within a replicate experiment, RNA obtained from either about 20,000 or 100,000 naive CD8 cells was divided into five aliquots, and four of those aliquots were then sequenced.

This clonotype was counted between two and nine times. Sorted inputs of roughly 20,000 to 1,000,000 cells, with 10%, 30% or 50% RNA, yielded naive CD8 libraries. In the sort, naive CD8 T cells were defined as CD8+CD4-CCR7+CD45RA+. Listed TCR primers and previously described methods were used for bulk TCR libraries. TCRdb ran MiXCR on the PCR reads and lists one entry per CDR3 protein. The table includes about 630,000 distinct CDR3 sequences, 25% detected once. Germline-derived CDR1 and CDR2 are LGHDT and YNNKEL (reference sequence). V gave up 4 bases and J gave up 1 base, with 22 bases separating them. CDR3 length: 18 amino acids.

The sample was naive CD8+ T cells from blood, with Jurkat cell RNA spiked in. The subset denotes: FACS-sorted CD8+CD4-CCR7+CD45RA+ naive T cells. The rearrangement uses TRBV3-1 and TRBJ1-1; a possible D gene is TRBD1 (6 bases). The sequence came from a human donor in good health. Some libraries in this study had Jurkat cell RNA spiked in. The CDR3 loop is CASSRGGGHGVRNTEAFF. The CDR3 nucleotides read TGTGCCAGCAGCCGTGGCGGGGGGCACGGTGTTAGGAACACTGAAGCTTTCTTT. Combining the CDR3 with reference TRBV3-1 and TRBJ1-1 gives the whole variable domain DTAVSQTPKYLVTQMGNDKSIKCEQNLGHDTMYWYKQDSKKFLKIMFSYNNKELIINETVPNRFSPKSPDKAHLNLHINSLELGDSAVYFCASSRGGGHGVRNTEAFFGQGTRLTVV.